A selection of T cell receptor beta chains follows, all from one sample in a study of CD4 and CD8 cells across lung adenocarcinoma regions. Using its own MiXCR run on the PCR reads, TCRdb lists one record per CDR3 protein. The table has 25,000 or so distinct CDR3 sequences, 52% seen once; the top ten hold around a fifth. The sequenced material came from CD4+ T cells from the center of a lung tumor. All receptors come from a male donor with lung adenocarcinoma. The CD4 and CD8 labels of this study may be unreliable. CDR3s include the opening cysteine and the closing phenylalanine or tryptophan. Clone size is stated in some rows and not others, as once, few, many or a class when expanded.

CDR3 protein	V gene	J gene	clone size
CASTELAGVTGQYF	TRBV27	.	many
CASSLGWGTGANVLTF	TRBV5-1	TRBJ2-6	.
CASSEGGSERETQYF	TRBV6-1	TRBJ2-5	.
CASRLGTFNNEQFF	TRBV5-1	TRBJ2-1	few
CASKVVQFTETQYF	TRBV6-1	TRBJ2-3	.
CASSPTGGGETQYF	TRBV6-1	.	.
CASSEGSGSVYEQYF	TRBV10-1	TRBJ2-7	.
CASSRRSSGSPDTQYF	TRBV10-1	TRBJ2-3	medium-sized
CAKSGATSDEQFF	TRBV6-1	TRBJ2-1	.
CASSLLAGAKNIQYF	TRBV6-1	TRBJ2-4	.
CASSLGEAEYNEQFF	TRBV11-2	TRBJ2-1	large
CASRPGPPEGRRFF	TRBV6-5	TRBJ2-1	medium-sized
CASSHDRGLDTQYF	TRBV6-2/TRBV6-3	TRBJ2-3	.
CASSPGRRGPGTDTQYF	TRBV27	TRBJ2-3	.
CASSYPRGQGGNTIYF	TRBV6-5	TRBJ1-3	.
CSARASGGQAAGARTYNEQFF	TRBV20-1	TRBJ2-1	.
CASREAGGRRDEQYF	TRBV6-1	TRBJ2-7	many
CASNTGTATNYGYTF	TRBV6-1	TRBJ1-2	few
CASRGRLTDNEQFF	TRBV10-2	TRBJ2-1	.
CARGLQSGIPGAQYF	TRBV6-1	TRBJ2-3	.
CASSLLGQAVTEAFF	TRBV28	TRBJ1-1	few
CASSESRATDIQYF	TRBV6-1	TRBJ2-4	.
CASRPPGRNTDKLYF	TRBV27	TRBJ2-2	.
CASSDTGGSNTGELFF	TRBV25-1	TRBJ2-2	.
CASSSAGSGVQETQYF	TRBV27	TRBJ2-5	medium-sized
CASTAGTGLGYTF	TRBV6-1	TRBJ1-2	many
CASSSGTGRSNEQFF	TRBV27	TRBJ2-1	.
CASSELTGGSGREQYF	TRBV6-1	.	many
CASSTQGRDGYTF	TRBV6-1	TRBJ1-2	.
CASSVDGGQGAVAFF	TRBV9	TRBJ1-1	.
CASSPLGLRAKDTQYF	TRBV27	TRBJ2-4	.
CASSPGRGGCGKETQYF	TRBV27	TRBJ2-3	few
CASSHAGLRVKNTQYF	TRBV11-2	TRBJ2-4	.
CASSRSAGASEQYF	TRBV6-2/TRBV6-3	TRBJ2-7	.
CASSPPVRAGELFF	TRBV5-1	TRBJ2-2	.
CASSLAEAASGANVLTF	TRBV5-1	TRBJ2-6	.
CASRLQSGIPEKLFF	TRBV6-5	TRBJ2-2	.
CASSPDGDLKNTQYF	TRBV6-1	TRBJ2-3	.
CASRSQGRAYEQYF	TRBV6-1	.	.
CSARGQTSGMTDTQYF	TRBV20-1	TRBJ2-3	.
CASSNTGELFF	TRBV6-5	TRBJ2-2	.
CSAQTRQGVNTEAFF	TRBV20-1	TRBJ1-1	.
CASSEAQGQPQHF	TRBV6-1	TRBJ1-5	many
CASSPGRGARGPETQYF	TRBV27	TRBJ2-5	.
CARGLGGPSTDTQYF	TRBV27	TRBJ2-3	.
CASSQALTWANVLNF	TRBV6-1	TRBJ2-6	.
CASSTGRLAGHNEQFF	TRBV27	TRBJ2-1	many
CASSQDKVAVSTDTQYF	TRBV3-1	TRBJ2-3	.
CASGSGVGTKNIQYF	TRBV12-3/TRBV12-4	TRBJ2-4	.
CASSEALSGSAEQYF	TRBV6-1	.	many
CASRASGAFTDTQYF	TRBV6-1	TRBJ2-3	many
CATSDRGVRETQFF	TRBV24-1	.	.
CSARDPGLTETQYF	TRBV20-1	TRBJ2-5	.
CASSPRDAGTVGYTF	TRBV7-2	TRBJ1-2	.
CASSQGGRETDTQYF	TRBV4-1	TRBJ2-3	many
CASSEDTGGATDTQYF	TRBV6-1	TRBJ2-3	.
CASSRGGDEPDTQYF	TRBV6-1	TRBJ2-3	.
CASILRVAGANTQFF	TRBV6-1	TRBJ2-1	.
CASRGKGGARTETQYF	TRBV6-5	TRBJ2-5	.